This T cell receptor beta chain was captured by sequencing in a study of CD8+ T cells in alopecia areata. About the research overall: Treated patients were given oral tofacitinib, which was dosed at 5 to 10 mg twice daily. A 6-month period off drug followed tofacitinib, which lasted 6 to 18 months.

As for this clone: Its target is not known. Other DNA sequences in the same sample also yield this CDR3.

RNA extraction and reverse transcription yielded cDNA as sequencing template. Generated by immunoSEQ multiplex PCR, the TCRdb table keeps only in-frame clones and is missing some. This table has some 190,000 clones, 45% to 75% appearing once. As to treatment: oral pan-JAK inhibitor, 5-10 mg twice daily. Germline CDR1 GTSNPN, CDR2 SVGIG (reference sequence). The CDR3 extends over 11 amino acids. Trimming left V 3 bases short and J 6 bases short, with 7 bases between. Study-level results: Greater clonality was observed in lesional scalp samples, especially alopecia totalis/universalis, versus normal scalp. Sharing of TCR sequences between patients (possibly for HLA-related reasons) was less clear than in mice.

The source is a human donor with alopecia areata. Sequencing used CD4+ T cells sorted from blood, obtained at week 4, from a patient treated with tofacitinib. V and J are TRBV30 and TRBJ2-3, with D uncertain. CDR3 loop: CAWRTEDTQYF. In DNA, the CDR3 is TGTGCCTGGAGAACCGAGGATACGCAGTATTTT.